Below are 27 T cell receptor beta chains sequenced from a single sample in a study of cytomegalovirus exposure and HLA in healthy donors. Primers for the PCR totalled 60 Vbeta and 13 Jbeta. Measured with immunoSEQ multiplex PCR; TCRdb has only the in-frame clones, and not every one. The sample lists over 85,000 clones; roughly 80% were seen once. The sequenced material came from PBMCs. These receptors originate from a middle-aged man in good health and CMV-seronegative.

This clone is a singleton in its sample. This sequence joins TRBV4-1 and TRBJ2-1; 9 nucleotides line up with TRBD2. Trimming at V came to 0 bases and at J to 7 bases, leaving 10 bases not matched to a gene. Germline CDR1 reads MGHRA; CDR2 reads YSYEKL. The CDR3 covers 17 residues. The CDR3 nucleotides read TGCGCCAGCAGCCAAGAGCTAGAGGCTAGCGGGGTTAATGAGCAGTTCTTC. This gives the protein CASSQELEASGVNEQFF.

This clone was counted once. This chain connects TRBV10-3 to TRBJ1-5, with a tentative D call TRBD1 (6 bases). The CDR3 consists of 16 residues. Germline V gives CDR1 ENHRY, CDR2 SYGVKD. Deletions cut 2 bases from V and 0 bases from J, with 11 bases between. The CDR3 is CAISELGGGSNQPQHF. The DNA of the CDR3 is TGTGCCATCAGTGAGCTAGGGGGTGGTAGCAATCAGCCCCAGCATTTT.

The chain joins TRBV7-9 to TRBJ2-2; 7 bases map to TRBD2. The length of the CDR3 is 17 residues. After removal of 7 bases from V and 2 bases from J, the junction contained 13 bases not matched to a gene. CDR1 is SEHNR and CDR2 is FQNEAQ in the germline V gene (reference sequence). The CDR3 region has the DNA TGTGCCAGCACGCTTCAAGCGGGACCGAAAAACACCGGGGAGCTGTTTTTT. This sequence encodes CASTLQAGPKNTGELFF.

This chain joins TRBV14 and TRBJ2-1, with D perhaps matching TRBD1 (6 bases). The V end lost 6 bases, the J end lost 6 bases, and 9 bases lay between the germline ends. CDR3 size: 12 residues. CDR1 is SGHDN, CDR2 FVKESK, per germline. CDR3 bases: TGTGCCAGCAGTAAGACAGGCAATGAGCAGTTCTTC. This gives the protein CASSKTGNEQFF.

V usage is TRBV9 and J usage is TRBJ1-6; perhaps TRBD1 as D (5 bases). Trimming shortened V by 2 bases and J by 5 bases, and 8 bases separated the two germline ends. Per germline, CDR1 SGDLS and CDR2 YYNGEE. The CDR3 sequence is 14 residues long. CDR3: CASSVGQNNSPLHF. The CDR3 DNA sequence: TGTGCCAGCAGCGTCGGACAAAATAATTCACCCCTCCACTTT. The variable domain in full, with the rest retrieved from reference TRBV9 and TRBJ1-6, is DSGVTQTPKHLITATGQRVTLRCSPRSGDLSVYWYQQSLDQGLQFLIQYYNGEERAKGNILERFSAQQFPDLHSELNLSSLELGDSALYFCASSVGQNNSPLHFGNGTRLTVT.

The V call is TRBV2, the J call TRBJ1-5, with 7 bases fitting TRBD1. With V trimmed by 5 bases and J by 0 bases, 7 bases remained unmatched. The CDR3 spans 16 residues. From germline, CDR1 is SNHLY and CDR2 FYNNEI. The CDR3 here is CASSRDRRNSNQPQHF. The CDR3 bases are TGTGCCAGCAGTAGGGACAGACGAAATAGCAATCAGCCCCAGCATTTT.

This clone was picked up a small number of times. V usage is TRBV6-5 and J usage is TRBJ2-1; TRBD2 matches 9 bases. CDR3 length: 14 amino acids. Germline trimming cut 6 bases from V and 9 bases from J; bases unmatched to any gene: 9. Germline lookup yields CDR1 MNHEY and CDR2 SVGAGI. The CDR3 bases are TGTGCCAGCAGACCGGGACTAGCATCGGGTGAGCAGTTCTTC. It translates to CASRPGLASGEQFF.

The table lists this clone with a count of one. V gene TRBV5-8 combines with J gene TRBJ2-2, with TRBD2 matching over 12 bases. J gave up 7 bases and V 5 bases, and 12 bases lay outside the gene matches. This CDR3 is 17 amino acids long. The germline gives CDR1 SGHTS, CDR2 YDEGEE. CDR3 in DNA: TGTGCCAGCAGGTACCATTCAACTAGCGGGAGGAACGGGGAGCTGTTTTTT. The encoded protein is CASRYHSTSGRNGELFF.

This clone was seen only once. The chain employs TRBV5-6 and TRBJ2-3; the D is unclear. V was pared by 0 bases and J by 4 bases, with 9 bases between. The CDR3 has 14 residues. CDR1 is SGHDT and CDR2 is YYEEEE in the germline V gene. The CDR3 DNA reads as TGTGCCAGCAGCTTGGTTGGCAGTTCAGATACGCAGTATTTT. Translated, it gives CASSLVGSSDTQYF.

The CDR3 is CASSLAQGSISNIQYF. CDR3 coding DNA: TGTGCCAGCAGCTTGGCTCAGGGGTCAATATCGAACATTCAGTACTTC. The V and J genes are TRBV5-4 and TRBJ2-4; the D gene is possibly TRBD1 (6 bases). CDR3 length: 16 residues. Germline assignment: CDR1 SGHNT and CDR2 YYREEE (reference sequence). Trimming removed 0 bases from V and 7 bases from J, with 17 bases in between. Complete variable domain (other parts from reference TRBV5-4 and TRBJ2-4): ETGVTQSPTHLIKTRGQQVTLRCSSQSGHNTVSWYQQALGQGPQFIFQYYREEENGRGNFPPRFSGLQFPNYSSELNVNALELDDSALYLCASSLAQGSISNIQYFGAGTRLSVL.

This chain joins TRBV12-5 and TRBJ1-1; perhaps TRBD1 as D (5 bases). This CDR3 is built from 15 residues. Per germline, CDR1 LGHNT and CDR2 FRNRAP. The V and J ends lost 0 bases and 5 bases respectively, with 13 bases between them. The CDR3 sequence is CASGLVVTDKTEAFF. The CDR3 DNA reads TGTGCTAGTGGTTTGGTAGTGACAGATAAAACTGAAGCTTTCTTT.

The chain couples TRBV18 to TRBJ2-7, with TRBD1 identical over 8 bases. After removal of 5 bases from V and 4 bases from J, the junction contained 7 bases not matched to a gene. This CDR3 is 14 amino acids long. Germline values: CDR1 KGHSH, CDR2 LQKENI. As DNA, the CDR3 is TGTGCCAGCTCAGAGAAAACAGGGGGATACGAGCAGTACTTC. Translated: CASSEKTGGYEQYF. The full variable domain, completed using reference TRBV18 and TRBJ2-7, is NAGVMQNPRHLVRRRGQEARLRCSPMKGHSHVYWYRQLPEEGLKFMVYLQKENIIDESGMPKERFSAEFPKEGPSILRIQQVVRGDSAAYFCASSEKTGGYEQYFGPGTRLTVT.

The CDR3 bases are TGTGCCATCAGTGAAGGGGTCGAAGCTTTCTTT. Its translation: CAISEGVEAFF. V is TRBV10-3 and J is TRBJ1-1, with D tentatively TRBD1 (5 bases). The length of the CDR3 is 11 residues. Germline-derived CDR1 and CDR2 are ENHRY and SYGVKD. V gave up 3 bases and J gave up 8 bases, with 7 bases separating them.

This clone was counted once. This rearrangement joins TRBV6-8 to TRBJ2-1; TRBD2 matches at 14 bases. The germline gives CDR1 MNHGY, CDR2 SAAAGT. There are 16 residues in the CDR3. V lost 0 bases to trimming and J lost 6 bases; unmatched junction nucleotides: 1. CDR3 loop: CASSYSGLAGVNEQFF. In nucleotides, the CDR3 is TGTGCCAGCAGTTACTCGGGACTAGCGGGAGTCAATGAGCAGTTCTTC.

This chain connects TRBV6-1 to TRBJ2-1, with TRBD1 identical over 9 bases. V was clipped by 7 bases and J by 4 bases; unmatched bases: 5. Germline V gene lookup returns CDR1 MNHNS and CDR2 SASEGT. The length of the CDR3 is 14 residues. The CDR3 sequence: CASNRDRVYNEQFF. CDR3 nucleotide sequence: TGTGCCAGCAACCGGGACAGGGTGTACAATGAGCAGTTCTTC.

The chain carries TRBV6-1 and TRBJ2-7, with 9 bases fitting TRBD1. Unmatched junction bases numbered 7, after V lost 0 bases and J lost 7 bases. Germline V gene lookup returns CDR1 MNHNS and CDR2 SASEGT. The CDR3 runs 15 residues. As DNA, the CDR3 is TGTGCCAGCAGTGAAGCGGGGACAGGGTCTAAGGAGCAGTACTTC. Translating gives CASSEAGTGSKEQYF.

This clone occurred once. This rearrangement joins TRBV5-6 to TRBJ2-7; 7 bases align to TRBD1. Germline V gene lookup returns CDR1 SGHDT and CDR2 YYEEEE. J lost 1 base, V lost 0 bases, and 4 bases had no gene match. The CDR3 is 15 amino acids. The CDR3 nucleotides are TGTGCCAGCAGCTTGGGGGGGACAGCATCCTACGAGCAGTACTTC. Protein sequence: CASSLGGTASYEQYF.

Here the CDR3 reads CAIGSYEQYF. The CDR3, as DNA: TGTGCCATCGGCTCCTACGAGCAGTACTTC. The rearrangement joins TRBV28 to TRBJ2-7; D not resolved. The germline V gene has CDR1 MDHEN and CDR2 SYDVKM. The CDR3 is 10 amino acids. V was clipped by 10 bases and J by 0 bases, with 4 bases between them.

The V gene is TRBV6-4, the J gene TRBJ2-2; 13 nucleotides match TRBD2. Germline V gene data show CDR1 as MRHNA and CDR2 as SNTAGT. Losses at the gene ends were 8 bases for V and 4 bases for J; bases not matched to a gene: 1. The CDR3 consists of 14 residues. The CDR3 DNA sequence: TGTGCCAGCCGGACTAGCGGGAGCACCGGGGAGCTGTTTTTT. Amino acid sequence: CASRTSGSTGELFF.

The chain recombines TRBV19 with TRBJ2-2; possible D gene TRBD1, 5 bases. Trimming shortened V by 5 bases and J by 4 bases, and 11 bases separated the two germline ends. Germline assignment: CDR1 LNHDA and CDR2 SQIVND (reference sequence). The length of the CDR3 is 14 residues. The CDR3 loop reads CASSDRQITGELFF. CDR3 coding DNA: TGTGCCAGTAGTGACAGACAGATCACCGGGGAGCTGTTTTTT.

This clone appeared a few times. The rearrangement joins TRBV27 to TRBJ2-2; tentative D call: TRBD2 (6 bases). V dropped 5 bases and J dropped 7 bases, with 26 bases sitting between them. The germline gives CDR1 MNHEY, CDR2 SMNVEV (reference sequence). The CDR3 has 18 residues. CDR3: CASSPRRDSTRRVGELFF. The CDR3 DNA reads TGTGCCAGCAGTCCCCGCAGGGACTCCACCCGTAGGGTCGGGGAGCTGTTTTTT.

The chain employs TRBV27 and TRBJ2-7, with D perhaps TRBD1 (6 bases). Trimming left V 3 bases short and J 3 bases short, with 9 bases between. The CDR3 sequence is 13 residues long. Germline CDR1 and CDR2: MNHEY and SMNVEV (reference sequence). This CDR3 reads CASSFAGVYEQYF. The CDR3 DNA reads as TGTGCCAGCAGTTTTGCAGGGGTCTACGAGCAGTACTTC.

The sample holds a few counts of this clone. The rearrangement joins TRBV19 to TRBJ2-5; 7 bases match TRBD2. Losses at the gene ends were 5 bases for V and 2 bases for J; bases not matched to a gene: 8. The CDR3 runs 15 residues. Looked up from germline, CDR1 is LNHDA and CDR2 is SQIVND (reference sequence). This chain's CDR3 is CASSQTSIGQETQYF. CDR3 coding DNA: TGTGCCAGTAGTCAGACTAGCATAGGGCAAGAGACCCAGTACTTC.

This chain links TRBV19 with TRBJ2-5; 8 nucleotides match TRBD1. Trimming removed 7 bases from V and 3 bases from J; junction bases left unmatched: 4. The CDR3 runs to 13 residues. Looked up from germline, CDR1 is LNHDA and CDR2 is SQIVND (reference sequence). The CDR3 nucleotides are TGTGCCAGTAAGGGACAGGATAAAGAGACCCAGTACTTC. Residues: CASKGQDKETQYF.

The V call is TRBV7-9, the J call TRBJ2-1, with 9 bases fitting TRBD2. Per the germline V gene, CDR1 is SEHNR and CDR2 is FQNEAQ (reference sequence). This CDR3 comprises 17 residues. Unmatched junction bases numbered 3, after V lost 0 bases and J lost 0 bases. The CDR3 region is CASSLAFSGSSYNEQFF. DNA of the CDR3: TGTGCCAGCAGCTTAGCCTTTAGCGGGAGCTCCTACAATGAGCAGTTCTTC.

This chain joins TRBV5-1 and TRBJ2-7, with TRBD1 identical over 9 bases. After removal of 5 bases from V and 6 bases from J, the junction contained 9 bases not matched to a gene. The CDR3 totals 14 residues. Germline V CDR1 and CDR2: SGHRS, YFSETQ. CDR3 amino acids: CASSLATGGGEQYF. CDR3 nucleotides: TGCGCCAGCAGTCTGGCCACAGGGGGCGGCGAGCAGTACTTC. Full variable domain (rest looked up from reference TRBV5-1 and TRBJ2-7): KAGVTQTPRYLIKTRGQQVTLSCSPISGHRSVSWYQQTPGQGLQFLFEYFSETQRNKGNFPGRFSGRQFSNSRSEMNVSTLELGDSALYLCASSLATGGGEQYFGPGTRLTVT.

CDR3 DNA: TGTGCCAGTAGGTCGGGGAGTTCGCTTAACCAGCCCCAGCATTTT. It codes for CASRSGSSLNQPQHF. V gene TRBV19 combines with J gene TRBJ1-5; D is ambiguous. The CDR3 runs 15 residues. The germline V gene encodes CDR1 LNHDA and CDR2 SQIVND (reference sequence). The germline V and J ends were trimmed by 6 bases and 7 bases, with 19 bases remaining between them.